What follows are 13 T cell receptor beta chains derived from one specimen sequenced in a study of control samples from healthy donors and cancer patients. Profiling relied on immunoSEQ multiplex PCR, and the TCRdb table lists in-frame clones only, not all of them. Here the sample spans some 130,000 clones, roughly 90% being singletons. The sequenced material came from blood. The receptor set was obtained from a man aged 18 to 30 in good health.

The V and J genes are TRBV7-3 and TRBJ2-3; perhaps TRBD1 as D (6 bases). The CDR3 is made up of 16 amino acids. In germline, CDR1 is SGHTA, CDR2 FQGTGA. Trimming removed 1 base from V and 3 bases from J, with 14 bases in between. The CDR3 DNA follows: TGTGCCAGCAGCTTAATGGCAGGGACAATAACAGATACGCAGTATTTT. It encodes CASSLMAGTITDTQYF.

This chain links TRBV7-6 with TRBJ2-7; 10 nucleotides align to TRBD2. Germline-derived CDR1 and CDR2 are SGHVS and FNYEAQ. The V segment lost 5 bases and the J segment 4 bases; nucleotides outside the gene matches: 5. The CDR3 is 14 residues long. The CDR3 DNA reads as TGTGCCAGCAGCCGAGCGGGGGGGCCGTACGAGCAGTACTTC. Protein: CASSRAGGPYEQYF. The full variable domain, in which reference TRBV7-6 and TRBJ2-7 provide the parts outside the CDR3, is GAGVSQSPRYKVTKRGQDVALRCDPISGHVSLYWYRQALGQGPEFLTYFNYEAQQDKSGLPNDRFSAERPEGSISTLTIQRTEQRDSAMYRCASSRAGGPYEQYFGPGTRLTVT.

The V call is TRBV5-1, the J call TRBJ1-5, with D maybe TRBD1 (6 bases). Trimming took 4 bases from V and 1 from J, leaving 9 bases between them. The V gene's germline CDR1 is SGHRS and CDR2 YFSETQ. This CDR3 contains 14 residues. The CDR3 region is CASSPQGSNQPQHF. CDR3 sequence (DNA): TGCGCCAGCAGCCCGCAGGGGAGCAATCAGCCCCAGCATTTT.

The V gene is TRBV5-4, the J gene TRBJ2-2; TRBD2 aligns across 9 bases. The ends lost 5 bases at V and 7 bases at J; junction bases unmatched: 9. Germline lookup yields CDR1 SGHNT and CDR2 YYREEE (reference sequence). The CDR3 has 15 residues. The DNA for the CDR3 is TGTGCCAGCAGGGGCGCGCGGGAGGGCAACGGGGAGCTGTTTTTT. It translates to CASRGAREGNGELFF.

This chain links TRBV19 with TRBJ2-3, with D possibly matching TRBD1 (6 bases). The germline V and J ends were trimmed by 4 bases and 6 bases, with 20 bases remaining between them. The CDR3 length is 16 residues. CDR1 and CDR2 from the germline V gene are LNHDA and SQIVND (reference sequence). CDR3 sequence: CASSTALGQRGDTQYF. CDR3 in DNA: TGTGCCAGTAGTACAGCCCTAGGGCAGAGGGGGGATACGCAGTATTTT. The whole variable domain, filled in from reference TRBV19 and TRBJ2-3, reads DGGITQSPKYLFRKEGQNVTLSCEQNLNHDAMYWYRQDPGQGLRLIYYSQIVNDFQKGDIAEGYSVSREKKESFPLTVTSAQKNPTAFYLCASSTALGQRGDTQYFGPGTRLTVL.

The V gene is TRBV7-9, the J gene TRBJ1-3; D remains unclear. This CDR3 contains 16 residues. In germline, CDR1 is SEHNR, CDR2 FQNEAQ (reference sequence). Trimming cost V 0 bases and J 2 bases, with 11 bases left between them. CDR3 amino acids: CASSLAWRRTGNTIYF. CDR3 sequence (DNA): TGTGCCAGCAGCTTAGCTTGGAGGAGGACTGGAAACACCATATATTTT.

V is TRBV6-1 and J is TRBJ2-1, with 7 bases matching TRBD1. The junction had 13 bases not matched to a gene; V was cut back by 8 bases and J by 12 bases. Germline assignment: CDR1 MNHNS and CDR2 SASEGT. The CDR3 runs to 13 residues. Written as DNA, the CDR3 is TGTGCCAGCGGTGGAGCTCCGGGACAGTCGCAGTTCTTC. Residues: CASGGAPGQSQFF.

CDR3 in DNA: TGTGCCAGCAGCGTAGGGGCGGGATTTTACAATGAGCAGTTCTTC. It encodes CASSVGAGFYNEQFF. The chain carries TRBV9 and TRBJ2-1, with D tentatively TRBD2 (6 bases). Trimming took off 0 bases at V and 4 bases at J, with 11 bases between the two ends. CDR3 length equals 15 residues. Germline V gene sequence: CDR1 SGDLS, CDR2 YYNGEE. Complete variable domain (other parts from reference TRBV9 and TRBJ2-1): DSGVTQTPKHLITATGQRVTLRCSPRSGDLSVYWYQQSLDQGLQFLIQYYNGEERAKGNILERFSAQQFPDLHSELNLSSLELGDSALYFCASSVGAGFYNEQFFGPGTRLTVL.

The V gene is TRBV6-5, the J gene TRBJ2-7; TRBD2 matches at 7 bases. The CDR3 totals 12 residues. From germline, CDR1 is MNHEY and CDR2 SVGAGI. Germline trimming cut 6 bases from V and 6 bases from J; bases unmatched to any gene: 5. The CDR3 nucleotides read TGTGCCAGCAGGGCGGGAGCAACCGAGCAGTACGTC. Encoded protein: CASRAGATEQYV.

The chain links TRBV5-4 to TRBJ2-7; D may be TRBD1 or TRBD2 (5 bases each). The V and J ends lost 3 bases and 6 bases respectively, with 13 bases between them. Per germline, CDR1 SGHNT and CDR2 YYREEE (reference sequence). The length of the CDR3 is 13 residues. The CDR3 coding sequence is TGTGCCAGCAGCTCGGGACGGGCGGGCGAGCAGTACGTC. This translates into CASSSGRAGEQYV.

Details on this clone: Other DNA sequences in the sample encode the same CDR3. V and J are TRBV12-3 or TRBV12-4 and TRBJ1-1; no firm D call. The CDR3 runs to 13 residues. Trimming stripped 6 bases from V and 5 bases from J, with 13 bases between. CDR3 loop: CASSLGGRTEAFF. In DNA form, the CDR3 reads TGTGCCAGCAGCCTAGGAGGGAGAACTGAAGCTTTCTTT.

The CDR3 loop is CASRSGTAGYTF. The CDR3 DNA follows: TGTGCCAGCAGGTCCGGGACCGCTGGCTACACCTTC. The chain employs TRBV5-4 and TRBJ1-2; D might be TRBD1 (5 bases). V was trimmed by 5 bases and J by 7 bases, leaving 12 bases between them. The germline CDR1 and CDR2 sequences are SGHNT and YYREEE (reference sequence). The CDR3 is 12 residues long.

V and J are TRBV5-1 and TRBJ2-7; 9 bases match TRBD1. The ends lost 0 bases at V and 3 bases at J; junction bases unmatched: 4. CDR3 length equals 15 residues. The germline CDR1 and CDR2 sequences are SGHRS and YFSETQ. CDR3 DNA sequence: TGCGCCAGCAGCTTGGGGACAGGGGTGGGCTACGAGCAGTACTTC. Encoded protein: CASSLGTGVGYEQYF.